The rows below give T cell receptor beta chains drawn from one sample of a study of CD8+ T cells in alopecia areata. TCRdb's copy holds only in-frame clones and misses some; the assay was immunoSEQ multiplex PCR. The table records some 200,000 clones, around 50% of them present only once. The material sequenced was CD8+ T cells sorted from blood. Receptor source: a human donor in good health. Each CDR3 is given with its conserved first and last residue. Each record gives: D gene, V gene, J gene, clone size, CDR3 protein, CDR3 DNA. The D gene is left open where the match is weak. Only some rows state a clone size, as once, few, many or a class for expanded clones.

D: TRBD1
V: TRBV12-5
J: TRBJ1-5
size: few
CDR3: CASMTGVSQPQHF
DNA: TGTGCTAGCATGACAGGGGTGAGTCAGCCCCAGCATTTT

D: -
V: TRBV11-1
J: TRBJ2-7
size: once
CDR3: CASSPWWSSYEQYF
DNA: TGTGCCAGCAGCCCCTGGTGGTCGTCCTACGAGCAGTACTTC

D: -
V: TRBV9
J: TRBJ2-1
size: -
CDR3: CASSRGTSNEQFF
DNA: TGTGCCAGCAGCCGAGGGACATCAAATGAGCAGTTCTTC

D: -
V: TRBV9
J: TRBJ2-2
size: -
CDR3: CASSVGNTGELFF
DNA: TGTGCCAGCAGCGTAGGTAACACCGGGGAGCTGTTTTTT

D: TRBD2
V: TRBV4-1
J: TRBJ2-7
size: few
CDR3: CASSQVLAGGYEQYF
DNA: TGCGCCAGCAGCCAAGTCCTAGCGGGGGGATACGAGCAGTACTTC

D: -
V: TRBV18
J: TRBJ1-1
size: -
CDR3: CASSPGVNTEAFF
DNA: TGTGCCAGCTCACCCGGGGTGAACACTGAAGCTTTCTTT

D: -
V: TRBV30
J: TRBJ2-6
size: -
CDR3: CAWSVSSGANVLTF
DNA: TGTGCCTGGAGTGTAAGTTCTGGGGCCAACGTCCTGACTTTC

D: TRBD2
V: TRBV4-2
J: TRBJ2-2
size: -
CDR3: CASSYPRMSSGGEIGELFF
DNA: TGTGCCAGCAGCTATCCCCGTATGTCTAGCGGGGGGGAGATCGGGGAGCTGTTTTTT

D: -
V: TRBV27
J: TRBJ1-6
size: -
CDR3: CASSSGPTISPLHF
DNA: TGTGCCAGCAGTTCGGGACCGACTATATCACCCCTCCACTTT

D: -
V: TRBV27
J: TRBJ2-7
size: -
CDR3: CASSLLSSGYEQYF
DNA: TGTGCCAGCAGTTTATTATCCTCGGGCTACGAGCAGTACTTC

D: -
V: TRBV13
J: TRBJ1-1
size: -
CDR3: CASSLVNTEAFF
DNA: TGTGCCAGCAGCTTAGTAAACACTGAAGCTTTCTTT